A few counts support the clone carrying this TCR beta chain. Its antigen remains unknown. The record originates from a study of response to subunit inactivated influenza vaccine. Points from the study as a whole: T cells newly recruited by each seasonal influenza vaccination are few, the authors suggested.

This CDR3 has 14 residues. V lost 3 bases, J lost 7 bases, and 18 bases lay in between. Germline-derived CDR1 and CDR2 are DFQATT and SNEGSKA (reference sequence). TCRdb used MiXCR to reprocess the RT-PCR reads, holding one entry per CDR3 protein. The sample gives a few hundred thousand distinct CDR3 sequences, approximately 20% of which show up once; 10% is in the top ten. The receptor comes from a man aged 50 to 69 who received an inactivated influenza vaccine. This specimen consisted of PBMCs from blood, obtained around 22 months after vaccination. The genes are TRBV20-1 and TRBJ1-1; D perhaps matches TRBD1 (6 bases). The DNA for the CDR3 is TGCAGTGCTAGTCGGGGCAGGGGCCATGGTGAAGCTTTCTTT. Translation gives CSASRGRGHGEAFF.